These T cell receptor beta chains were read from a single sample in a study of cytomegalovirus exposure and HLA in healthy donors. The protocol was immunoSEQ multiplex PCR, while the TCRdb copy is restricted to in-frame clones and leaves out a portion. The table records tens of thousands of clones, more than 70% of them present only once. Sequenced material: PBMCs. Source of these receptors: a woman in her forties in good health and CMV-seropositive. The CDR3 runs from the conserved cysteine through the conserved F or W. Each record gives: clone size, V gene, J gene, D gene, CDR3 DNA, CDR3 protein. D genes are given only for firm matches. Size is omitted from some rows. Given values are once, few, many or a class for expanded clones.

NA	TRBV7-2	TRBJ1-1	NA	TGTGCCAGCAGCTCTGGAGGGCACACTGAAGCTTTCTTT	CASSSGGHTEAFF
NA	TRBV5-1	TRBJ1-1	NA	TGCGCCAGCAGCTTGTGGGGGGACACTGAAGCTTTCTTT	CASSLWGDTEAFF
NA	TRBV10-3	TRBJ2-1	TRBD1	TGTGCCATACGCCGGGACAGGGGCGGGAATGAGCAGTTCTTC	CAIRRDRGGNEQFF
NA	TRBV4-2	TRBJ2-2	NA	TGTGCCAGCAGCCAAGTTAGTGCTACCGGGGAGCTGTTTTTT	CASSQVSATGELFF
NA	TRBV5-4	TRBJ2-5	NA	TGTGCCAGCAGCTCACCGAGGGTGTCACAAGAGACCCAGTACTTC	CASSSPRVSQETQYF
NA	TRBV5-5	TRBJ1-5	TRBD1	TGTGCCAGCAGGAACGGGACAGGGGATTATCAGCCCCAGCATTTT	CASRNGTGDYQPQHF
NA	TRBV7-8	TRBJ1-2	NA	TGTGCCAGCAGCCCCATCCGGGCGGGGAACTATGGCTACACCTTC	CASSPIRAGNYGYTF
NA	TRBV7-9	TRBJ2-7	TRBD2	TGTTCCAGCAGCCCGAGCGGGGGTTACGAGCAGTACTTC	CSSSPSGGYEQYF
NA	TRBV5-6	TRBJ2-5	TRBD1	TGTGCCAGCAGCCGAAAGGACAGGGGGCCAGTGGAGACCCAGTACTTC	CASSRKDRGPVETQYF
few	TRBV29-1	TRBJ1-1	NA	TGCAGCGCCGCGGGGCCAGGGATGAACACTGAAGCTTTCTTT	CSAAGPGMNTEAFF
NA	TRBV5-1	TRBJ1-2	TRBD1	TGCGCCAGCGTTTCCGGGACAGCCGATTCGGACTATGGCTACACCTTC	CASVSGTADSDYGYTF
NA	TRBV7-2	TRBJ1-2	TRBD1	TGTGCCAGCAGCTTAGGGTTATACGTGGGACAGGAATATGGCTACACCTTC	CASSLGLYVGQEYGYTF
NA	TRBV2	TRBJ1-4	NA	TGTGCCAGCAGTGAAATGACTGCCAATGAAAAACTGTTTTTT	CASSEMTANEKLFF
NA	TRBV5-1	TRBJ2-5	NA	TGCGCCAGCAGCTTCACACGGGACTCTCAAGAGACCCAGTACTTC	CASSFTRDSQETQYF
NA	TRBV6-6	TRBJ2-3	TRBD1	TGTGCCAGCAGTTCCCGGACAGGGGGGGGCACAGATACGCAGTATTTT	CASSSRTGGGTDTQYF
medium-sized	TRBV2	TRBJ1-5	TRBD1	TGTGCCAGCAGTGATCAGGGGGGCAATCAGCCCCAGCATTTT	CASSDQGGNQPQHF
NA	TRBV5-1	TRBJ1-5	NA	TGCGCCAGCAGCCCTACCGTGGGCAATCAGCCCCAGCATTTT	CASSPTVGNQPQHF
few	TRBV5-1	TRBJ1-5	TRBD1	TGCGCCAGCAGCAGGGGGACAGGGGACGTCAATCAGCCCCAGCATTTT	CASSRGTGDVNQPQHF
NA	TRBV18	TRBJ2-5	TRBD2	TGTGCCAGCTCACCTATTGAGCTAGCGGTCCGGAAGACCCAGTACTTC	CASSPIELAVRKTQYF
few	TRBV6-5	TRBJ1-6	NA	TGTGCCAGCAGTTCGTACGGGTCCTCACCCCTCCACTTT	CASSSYGSSPLHF
once	TRBV7-8	TRBJ2-7	TRBD2	TGTGCCAGCAGTCTTAGCGGGCAGAGTTACGAGCAGTACTTC	CASSLSGQSYEQYF
NA	TRBV18	TRBJ2-1	TRBD1	TGTGCCAGCTCACCTTCGGGACAGTACAATGAGCAGTTCTTC	CASSPSGQYNEQFF
once	TRBV6-4	TRBJ1-5	NA	TGTGCCACCCCGATCTGGGGGCAGGGGATCGGGCCCCAGCATTTT	CATPIWGQGIGPQHF
NA	TRBV19	TRBJ1-3	NA	TGTGCCAGTCGTACAGCGACGGGAGGAAACACCATATATTTT	CASRTATGGNTIYF
NA	TRBV9	TRBJ2-2	TRBD1	TGTGCCAGCAGCGTAGGGGGGACAGGGAACACCGGGGAGCTGTTTTTT	CASSVGGTGNTGELFF
NA	TRBV4-1	TRBJ1-4	NA	TGCGCCAGCAGCCAAGAGGGTTCTTTAGGGGGAGAAAAACTGTTTTTT	CASSQEGSLGGEKLFF
few	TRBV2	TRBJ2-2	NA	TGTGCCAGCAGTGAAGCGCTGGGGGGGAACACCGGGGAGCTGTTTTTT	CASSEALGGNTGELFF
NA	TRBV2	TRBJ1-1	NA	TGTGCCAGCGGTTCGGAGTCCGGCGGTACTGAAGCTTTCTTT	CASGSESGGTEAFF
few	TRBV6-6	TRBJ1-1	NA	TGTGCCAGCAGTTACTCGGCCAGGCTGAACACTGAAGCTTTCTTT	CASSYSARLNTEAFF
NA	TRBV27	TRBJ2-2	NA	TGTGCCAGCAGTTTATCCTACTACACCGGGGAGCTGTTTTTT	CASSLSYYTGELFF
NA	TRBV9	TRBJ2-3	TRBD1	TGTGCCAGCAGCGTGCAGGGGGATACAGATACGCAGTATTTT	CASSVQGDTDTQYF
NA	TRBV18	TRBJ1-1	NA	TGTGCCAGCTCACCTGGGCAGGAAAACACTGAAGCTTTCTTT	CASSPGQENTEAFF
NA	TRBV7-2	TRBJ1-1	TRBD1	TGTGCCAGCAGCCATAGAGGGGGCAGGGACACTGAAGCTTTCTTT	CASSHRGGRDTEAFF
NA	TRBV7-9	TRBJ2-3	NA	TGTGCCAGCAGCGATCGCGTCCTCCGGGACAAAGAGGGGACAGATACGCAGTATTTT	CASSDRVLRDKEGTDTQYF
NA	TRBV5-1	TRBJ2-7	NA	TGCGCCAGCAGCTTGGTAGGGACAACCTACGAGCAGTACTTC	CASSLVGTTYEQYF
NA	TRBV5-1	TRBJ1-1	NA	TGCGCCAGCAGCGAGGAGATCGAGAACACTGAAGCTTTCTTT	CASSEEIENTEAFF
NA	TRBV11-2	TRBJ1-2	NA	TGTGCCAGCAGCTTAGTCCTCAACCCAAGGGGGTTCTCTTCCTATGGCTACACCTTC	CASSLVLNPRGFSSYGYTF
NA	TRBV9	TRBJ2-7	NA	TGTGCCAGCAGCCCCGGGGGAGGCCCGGGAACTTACGAGCAGTACTTC	CASSPGGGPGTYEQYF
NA	TRBV5-1	TRBJ2-6	TRBD1	TGCGCCAGCAGCCTAACAGGGGACCCTGGGGCCAACGTCCTGACTTTC	CASSLTGDPGANVLTF
NA	TRBV19	TRBJ2-7	NA	TGTGCCAGTAGTATAGTATCAGGAAACAACGAGCAGTACTTC	CASSIVSGNNEQYF
NA	TRBV6-1	TRBJ2-7	TRBD1	TGTGCCAGCAGTGAAGCCGCCGGGACAGGGGGCGACGAGCAGTACTTC	CASSEAAGTGGDEQYF